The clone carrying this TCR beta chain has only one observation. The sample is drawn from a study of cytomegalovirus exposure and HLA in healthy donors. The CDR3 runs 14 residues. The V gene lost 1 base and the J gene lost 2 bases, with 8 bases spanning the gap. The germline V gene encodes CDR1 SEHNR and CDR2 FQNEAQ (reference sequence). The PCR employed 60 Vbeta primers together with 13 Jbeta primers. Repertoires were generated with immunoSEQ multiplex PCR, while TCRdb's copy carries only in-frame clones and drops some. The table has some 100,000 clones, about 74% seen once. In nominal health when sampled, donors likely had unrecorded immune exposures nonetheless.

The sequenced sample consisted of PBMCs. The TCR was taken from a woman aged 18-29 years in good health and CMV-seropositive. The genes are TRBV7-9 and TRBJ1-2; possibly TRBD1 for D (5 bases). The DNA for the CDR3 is TGTGCCAGCAGCTTAGTGGGGCCAAACTATGGCTACACCTTC. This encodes CASSLVGPNYGYTF.